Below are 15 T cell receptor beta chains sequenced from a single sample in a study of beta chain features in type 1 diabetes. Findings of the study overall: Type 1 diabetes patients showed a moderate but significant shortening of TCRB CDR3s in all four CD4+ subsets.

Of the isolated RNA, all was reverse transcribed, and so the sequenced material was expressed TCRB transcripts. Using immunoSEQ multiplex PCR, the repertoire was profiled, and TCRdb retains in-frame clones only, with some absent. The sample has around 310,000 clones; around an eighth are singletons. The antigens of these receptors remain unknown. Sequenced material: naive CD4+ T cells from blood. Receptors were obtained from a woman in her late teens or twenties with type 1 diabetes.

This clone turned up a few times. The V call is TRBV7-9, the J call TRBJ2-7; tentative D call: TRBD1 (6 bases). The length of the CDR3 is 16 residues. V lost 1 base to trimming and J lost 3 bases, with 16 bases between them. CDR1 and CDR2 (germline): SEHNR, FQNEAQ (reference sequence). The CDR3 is CASSLEHRDPLYEQYV. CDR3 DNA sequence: TGTGCCAGCAGCTTAGAACACAGGGACCCTCTCTACGAGCAGTACGTC.

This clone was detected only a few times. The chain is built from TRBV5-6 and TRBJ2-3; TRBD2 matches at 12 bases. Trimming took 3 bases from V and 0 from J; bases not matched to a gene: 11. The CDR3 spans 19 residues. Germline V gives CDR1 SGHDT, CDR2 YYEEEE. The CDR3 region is CASSWPGTSGRPSTDTQYF. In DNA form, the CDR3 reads TGTGCCAGCAGCTGGCCCGGGACTAGCGGGCGCCCTAGCACAGATACGCAGTATTTT.

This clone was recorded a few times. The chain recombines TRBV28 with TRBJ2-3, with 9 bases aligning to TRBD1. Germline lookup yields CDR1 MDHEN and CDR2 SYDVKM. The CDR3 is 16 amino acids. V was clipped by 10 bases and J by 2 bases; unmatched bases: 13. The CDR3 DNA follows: TGTGCCATCTCCCCCAGGACAGGGGTTGTCACAGATACGCAGTATTTT. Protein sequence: CAISPRTGVVTDTQYF.

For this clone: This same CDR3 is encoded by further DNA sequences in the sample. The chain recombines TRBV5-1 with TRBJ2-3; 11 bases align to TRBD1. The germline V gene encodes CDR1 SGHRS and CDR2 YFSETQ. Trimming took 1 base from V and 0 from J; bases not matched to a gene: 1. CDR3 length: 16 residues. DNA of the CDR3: TGCGCCAGCAGCTTGAGGACAGGGGGCAGCACAGATACGCAGTATTTT. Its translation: CASSLRTGGSTDTQYF.

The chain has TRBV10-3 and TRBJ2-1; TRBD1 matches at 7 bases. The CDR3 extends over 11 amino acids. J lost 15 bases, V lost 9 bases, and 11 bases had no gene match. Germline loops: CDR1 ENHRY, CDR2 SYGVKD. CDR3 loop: CAIDRVVVPFF. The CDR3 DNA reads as TGTGCCATAGACAGGGTTGTCGTTCCGTTCTTC.

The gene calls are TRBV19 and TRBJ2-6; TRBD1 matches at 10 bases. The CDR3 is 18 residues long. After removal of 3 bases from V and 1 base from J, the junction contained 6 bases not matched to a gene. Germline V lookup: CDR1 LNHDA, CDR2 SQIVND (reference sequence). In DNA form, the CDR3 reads TGTGCCAGTAGTATGGGGACAGGGGCCTCATCTGGGGCCAACGTCCTGACTTTC. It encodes CASSMGTGASSGANVLTF. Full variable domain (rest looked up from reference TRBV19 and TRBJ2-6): DGGITQSPKYLFRKEGQNVTLSCEQNLNHDAMYWYRQDPGQGLRLIYYSQIVNDFQKGDIAEGYSVSREKKESFPLTVTSAQKNPTAFYLCASSMGTGASSGANVLTFGAGSRLTVL.

The CDR3 nucleotides are TGTGCCAGTAGTTTGGGACTACACAATGAGCAGTTCTTC. Translated: CASSLGLHNEQFF. V is TRBV19 and J is TRBJ2-1, with 7 nucleotides matching TRBD2. This CDR3 has 13 residues. Germline V gene data show CDR1 as LNHDA and CDR2 as SQIVND (reference sequence). Unmatched junction bases numbered 3, after V lost 5 bases and J lost 5 bases.

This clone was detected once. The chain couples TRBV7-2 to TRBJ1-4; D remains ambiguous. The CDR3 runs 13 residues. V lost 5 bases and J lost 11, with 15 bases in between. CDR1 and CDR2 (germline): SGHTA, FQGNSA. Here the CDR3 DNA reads TGTGCCAGCAGCCTCGACCACGGAGCTAAACTGTTTTTT. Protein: CASSLDHGAKLFF.

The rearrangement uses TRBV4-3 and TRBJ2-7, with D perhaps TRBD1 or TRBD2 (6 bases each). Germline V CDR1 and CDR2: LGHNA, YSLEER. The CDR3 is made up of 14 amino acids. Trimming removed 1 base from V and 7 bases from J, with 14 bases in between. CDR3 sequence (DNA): TGCGCCAGCAGCCAAGTGGGGGGCGCGGGGGAGCAGTACGTC. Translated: CASSQVGGAGEQYV.

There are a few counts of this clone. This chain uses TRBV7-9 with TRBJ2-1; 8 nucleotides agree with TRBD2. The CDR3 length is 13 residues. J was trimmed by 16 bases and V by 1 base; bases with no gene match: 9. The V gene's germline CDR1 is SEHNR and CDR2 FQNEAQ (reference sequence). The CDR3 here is CASSLEWVGLVFF. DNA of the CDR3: TGTGCCAGCAGCTTAGAGTGGGTGGGACTAGTATTCTTC.

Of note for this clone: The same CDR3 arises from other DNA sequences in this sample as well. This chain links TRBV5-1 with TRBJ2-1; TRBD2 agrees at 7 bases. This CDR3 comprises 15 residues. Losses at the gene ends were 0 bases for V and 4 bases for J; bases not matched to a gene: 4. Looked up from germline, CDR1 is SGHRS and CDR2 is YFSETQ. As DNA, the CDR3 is TGCGCCAGCAGCTTGGGCGGGAGCTTATACAATGAGCAGTTCTTC. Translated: CASSLGGSLYNEQFF.

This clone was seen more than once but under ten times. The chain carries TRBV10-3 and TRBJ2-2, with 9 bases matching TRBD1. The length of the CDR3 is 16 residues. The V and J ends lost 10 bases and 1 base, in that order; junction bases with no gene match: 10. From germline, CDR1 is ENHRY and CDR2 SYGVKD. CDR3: CASKSQGAGNTGELFF. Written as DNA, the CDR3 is TGTGCCAGCAAATCACAGGGGGCCGGGAACACCGGGGAGCTGTTTTTT.

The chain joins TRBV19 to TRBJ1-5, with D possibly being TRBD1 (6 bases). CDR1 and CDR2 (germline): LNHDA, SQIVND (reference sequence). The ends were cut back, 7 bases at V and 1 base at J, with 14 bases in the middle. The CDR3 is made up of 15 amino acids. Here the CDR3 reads CASKQGIWSNQPQHF. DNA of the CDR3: TGTGCCAGTAAGCAGGGGATATGGAGCAATCAGCCCCAGCATTTT.

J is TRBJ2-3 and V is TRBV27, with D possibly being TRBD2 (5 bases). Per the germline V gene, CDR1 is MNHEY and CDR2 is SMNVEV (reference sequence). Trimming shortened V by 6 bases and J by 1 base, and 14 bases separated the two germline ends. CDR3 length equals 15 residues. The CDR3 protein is CASRKREGGTDTQYF. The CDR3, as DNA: TGTGCCAGCAGAAAACGGGAAGGAGGCACAGATACGCAGTATTTT.

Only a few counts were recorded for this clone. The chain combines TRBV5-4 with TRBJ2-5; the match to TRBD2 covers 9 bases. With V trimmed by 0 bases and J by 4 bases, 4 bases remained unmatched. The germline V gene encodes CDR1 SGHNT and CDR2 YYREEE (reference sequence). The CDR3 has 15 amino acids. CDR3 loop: CASSLAPAGGETQYF. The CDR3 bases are TGTGCCAGCAGCTTGGCTCCAGCGGGAGGAGAGACCCAGTACTTC.